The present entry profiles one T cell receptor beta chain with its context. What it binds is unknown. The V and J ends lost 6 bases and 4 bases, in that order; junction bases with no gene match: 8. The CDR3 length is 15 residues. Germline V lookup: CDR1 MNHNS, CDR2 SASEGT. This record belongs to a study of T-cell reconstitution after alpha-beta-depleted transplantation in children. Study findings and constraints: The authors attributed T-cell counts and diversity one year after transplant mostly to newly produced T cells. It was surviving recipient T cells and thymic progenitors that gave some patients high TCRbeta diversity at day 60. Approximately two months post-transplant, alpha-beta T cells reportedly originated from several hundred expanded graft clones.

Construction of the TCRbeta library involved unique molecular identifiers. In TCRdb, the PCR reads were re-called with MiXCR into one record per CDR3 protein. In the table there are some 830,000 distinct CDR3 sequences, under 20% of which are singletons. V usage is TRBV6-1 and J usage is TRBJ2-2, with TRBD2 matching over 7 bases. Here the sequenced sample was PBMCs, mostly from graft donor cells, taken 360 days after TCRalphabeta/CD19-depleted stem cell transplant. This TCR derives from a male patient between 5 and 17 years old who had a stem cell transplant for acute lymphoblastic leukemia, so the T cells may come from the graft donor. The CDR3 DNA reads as TGTGCCAGCAGAACGGGACTATCCGTCACCGGGGAGCTGTTTTTT. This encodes CASRTGLSVTGELFF.